This entry describes one T cell receptor (beta chain). Its antigen is unidentified. CDR3 size: 13 residues. Between the trimmed V and J ends, which lost 8 bases and 3 bases, there was a span of 14 bases. CDR1 and CDR2 (germline): MDHEN, SYDVKM. The data stem from a study of shared clonotypes between healthy human individuals. Across the whole study: Donor composition was a couple of women and three men, aged 18 to 49. Study conclusions and caveats: Memory subsets generally showed smaller estimated richness than naive subsets did.

Terminally differentiated effector memory CD45RA+ cells were left out of the naive CD8 fraction, which was CD45RO-negative and positively selected for CCR7. Clones were sequenced by immunoSEQ multiplex PCR, and TCRdb holds only the in-frame ones, with some missing. Among about 2 million clones, about 95% were seen once, and the ten largest hold about 1.1%. The J gene is TRBJ2-7, the V gene TRBV28; no clear D. The sequence derives from a man in his late teens or twenties in good health. The sequencing input was naive CD8+ T cells sorted from blood. CDR3 in DNA: TGTGCCAGCGGATTAGACATTGACTACGAGCAGTACTTC. This encodes CASGLDIDYEQYF. The full variable domain, rest sourced from reference TRBV28 and TRBJ2-7, is DVKVTQSSRYLVKRTGEKVFLECVQDMDHENMFWYRQDPGLGLRLIYFSYDVKMKEKGDIPEGYSVSREKKERFSLILESASTNQTSMYLCASGLDIDYEQYFGPGTRLTVT.